This is a list of T cell receptor beta chains from one sample in a study of spatial heterogeneity in lung cancer. From the 5' RACE reads, TCRdb called clonotypes with MiXCR, one entry per CDR3 protein. The sample includes 20,000 to 25,000 distinct CDR3 sequences, 4.6% seen only once; the top ten take around 7.4%. The sequencing used PBMCs, collected at surgery. The receptors shown here come from a male donor with early-stage non-small cell lung cancer. CDR3s include the opening cysteine and the closing phenylalanine or tryptophan. The order of the fields is D gene, V gene, clone size, J gene, CDR3 protein, CDR3 DNA. The D gene is left open where the match is weak. Clone size appears in some rows only: once, few, many, or a class for an expanded clone.

TRBD1	TRBV5-5	many	TRBJ2-5	CASSYGTGPETQYF	TGTGCCAGCAGTTACGGGACAGGGCCAGAGACCCAGTACTTC
TRBD1	TRBV29-1	medium-sized	TRBJ2-7	CSVARTGRIYEQYF	TGCAGCGTTGCTCGGACAGGGAGAATCTACGAGCAGTACTTC
NA	TRBV20-1	NA	TRBJ1-2	CSAHPRRVNYGYTF	TGCAGTGCCCATCCCCGAAGGGTTAACTATGGCTACACCTTC
TRBD2	TRBV11-2	many	TRBJ2-1	CASSWTSGAYNEQFF	TGTGCCAGCAGCTGGACTAGCGGCGCCTACAATGAGCAGTTCTTC
TRBD2	TRBV12-3/TRBV12-4	many	TRBJ2-1	CASSFIGGRTTFYNEQFF	TGTGCCAGCAGTTTCATCGGCGGGAGGACAACGTTTTACAATGAGCAGTTCTTC
NA	TRBV2	many	TRBJ1-2	CASSDTGNYGYTF	TGTGCCAGCAGTGACACAGGGAACTATGGCTACACCTTC
TRBD1	TRBV15	few	TRBJ2-7	CATSTRQGISYEQYF	TGTGCCACCAGCACCCGACAGGGAATCTCCTACGAGCAGTACTTC
NA	TRBV20-1	many	TRBJ1-3	CSAPFGGSGNTIYF	TGCAGTGCCCCCTTCGGGGGATCTGGAAACACCATATATTTT
TRBD1	TRBV7-9	many	TRBJ2-3	CASSPRQGAADTQYF	TGTGCCAGCAGCCCACGACAGGGAGCGGCAGATACGCAGTATTTT
NA	TRBV18	many	TRBJ1-1	CASSPSTGQEKAFF	TGTGCCAGCTCACCCTCGACAGGACAAGAGAAAGCTTTCTTT
NA	TRBV11-2	NA	TRBJ1-1	CASSPERLIPNTEAFF	TGTGCCAGCAGCCCCGAAAGGCTGATTCCGAACACTGAAGCTTTCTTT
NA	TRBV15	many	TRBJ2-7	CATSIIRGSREQYF	TGTGCCACCAGCATTATTAGGGGTAGCCGCGAGCAGTACTTC
NA	TRBV12-3/TRBV12-4	many	TRBJ2-2	CASSSPWGNTGELFF	TGTGCCAGCAGTTCCCCCTGGGGGAACACCGGGGAGCTGTTTTTT
NA	TRBV11-3	many	TRBJ2-1	CASSPFEGAAYNEQFF	TGTGCCAGCAGCCCTTTTGAGGGAGCGGCCTACAATGAGCAGTTCTTC